Each of the 19 T cell receptor beta chains below was sequenced from the same sample in a study of blood T cell repertoires in COVID-19. Only in-frame clones appear in the TCRdb table, and some are missing; sequencing was by immunoSEQ multiplex PCR. The sample consists of 72,000 or so clones, about 80% of them appearing once. The material sequenced was peripheral blood. These receptors all come from a man between 65 and 85 years old who had recovered from COVID-19.

This chain joins TRBV4-1 and TRBJ1-2, with no clear D. The CDR3 consists of 14 residues. Trimming left V 2 bases short and J 6 bases short, with 13 bases between. The germline V gene has CDR1 MGHRA and CDR2 YSYEKL. The CDR3 spells CASSQIRELHGYTF. In DNA form, the CDR3 reads TGCGCCAGCAGCCAAATCCGGGAGCTCCATGGCTACACCTTC.

The V gene is TRBV6-5, the J gene TRBJ2-3, with a weak D call TRBD1 (6 bases). The CDR3 totals 15 residues. The germline V and J ends were trimmed by 5 bases and 0 bases, with 12 bases remaining between them. Germline V lookup: CDR1 MNHEY, CDR2 SVGAGI. The DNA of the CDR3 is TGTGCCAGCAGTACATCACAGGGAAGCACAGATACGCAGTATTTT. This codes for CASSTSQGSTDTQYF.

The chain carries TRBV7-6 and TRBJ2-1, with 8 bases aligning to TRBD2. The V gene's germline CDR1 is SGHVS and CDR2 FNYEAQ. The CDR3 is 17 amino acids. The J segment lost 9 bases and the V segment lost 1 base, leaving 14 bases of the junction unmatched. This CDR3 reads CASSLGSTGGPFGEQFF. DNA of the CDR3: TGTGCCAGCAGCTTAGGGTCGACGGGAGGGCCATTCGGTGAGCAGTTCTTC.

V is TRBV14 and J is TRBJ1-2, with D possibly matching TRBD1 (5 bases). Trimming cost V 0 bases and J 8 bases, with 16 bases left between them. The CDR3 sequence is 15 residues long. Germline V CDR1 and CDR2: SGHDN, FVKESK. The CDR3 protein is CASSQDLTGVNGYTF. CDR3 nucleotides: TGTGCCAGCAGCCAAGATCTAACAGGAGTAAACGGCTACACCTTC.

The chain combines TRBV2 with TRBJ2-3; no clear D. The CDR3 loop spans 13 amino acids. Germline V lookup: CDR1 SNHLY, CDR2 FYNNEI. V lost 2 bases to trimming and J lost 0 bases, with 3 bases between them. Written as DNA, the CDR3 is TGTGCCAGCAGTGAATCTAGCACAGATACGCAGTATTTT. Translated: CASSESSTDTQYF.

The gene calls are TRBV29-1 and TRBJ1-2; D is possibly TRBD1 (5 bases). Trimming shortened V by 6 bases and J by 4 bases, and 15 bases separated the two germline ends. Germline assignment: CDR1 SQVTM and CDR2 ANQGSEA. CDR3 length: 13 amino acids. CDR3 protein: CSVVKGSSYGYTF. Here the CDR3 DNA reads TGCAGCGTGGTAAAGGGGTCATCCTATGGCTACACCTTC.

V and J are TRBV9 and TRBJ2-1; TRBD2 aligns across 12 bases. Germline V lookup: CDR1 SGDLS, CDR2 YYNGEE. The CDR3 spans 16 residues. The ends lost 0 bases at V and 9 bases at J; junction bases unmatched: 7. CDR3 region: CASSVAASGRAGEQFF. The CDR3, as DNA: TGTGCCAGCAGCGTAGCAGCTAGCGGGAGGGCCGGTGAGCAGTTCTTC.

The chain is built from TRBV18 and TRBJ2-3; TRBD2 might be the D (5 bases). V gave up 3 bases and J gave up 4 bases, with 11 bases separating them. This CDR3 has 14 residues. Germline CDR1 is KGHSH and CDR2 is LQKENI. The CDR3 coding sequence is TGTGCCAGCTCACCCGGGATAGGACCAGATACGCAGTATTTT. It codes for CASSPGIGPDTQYF.

V gene TRBV6-5 combines with J gene TRBJ2-1; 7 bases line up with TRBD1. Per the germline V gene, CDR1 is MNHEY and CDR2 is SVGAGI. J gave up 3 bases and V 5 bases, and 7 bases lay outside the gene matches. The CDR3 has 15 residues. The CDR3 region is CASSRRTGLYNEQFF. CDR3 nucleotides: TGTGCCAGCAGTCGGCGGACAGGCCTCTACAATGAGCAGTTCTTC.

This chain uses TRBV19 with TRBJ2-3; 7 bases match TRBD2. This CDR3 comprises 14 residues. V dropped 5 bases and J dropped 3; count of bases not matched to a gene: 5. Germline values: CDR1 LNHDA, CDR2 SQIVND (reference sequence). The DNA for the CDR3 is TGTGCCAGTAGTCAGGCTAGCGGAACAGATACGCAGTATTTT. Protein product: CASSQASGTDTQYF.

The sample holds a few counts of this clone. The J gene is TRBJ2-3, the V gene TRBV7-9; D is ambiguous. V dropped 1 base and J dropped 6 bases, with 5 bases sitting between them. There are 12 residues in the CDR3. The V gene's germline CDR1 is SEHNR and CDR2 FQNEAQ (reference sequence). CDR3 DNA sequence: TGTGCCAGCAGCTTAGTTTCGGATACGCAGTATTTT. Its translation: CASSLVSDTQYF.

V usage is TRBV7-9 and J usage is TRBJ1-1; D unresolved. From germline, CDR1 is SEHNR and CDR2 FQNEAQ (reference sequence). The germline V and J ends were trimmed by 0 bases and 1 base, with 6 bases remaining between them. The CDR3 totals 14 residues. In DNA form, the CDR3 reads TGTGCCAGCAGCTTAGCTCGGGAGAACACTGAAGCTTTCTTT. The encoded protein is CASSLARENTEAFF.

The chain uses TRBV6-5 and TRBJ2-7; 8 nucleotides agree with TRBD1. V shed 6 bases, J shed 2 bases, and the junction held 3 bases outside the gene matches. Per the germline V gene, CDR1 is MNHEY and CDR2 is SVGAGI. This CDR3 comprises 13 residues. CDR3 coding DNA: TGTGCCAGCAGGACAGGGGACACCTACGAGCAGTACTTC. Amino acid sequence: CASRTGDTYEQYF.

The CDR3 protein is CASIRYRDTAVNTEAFF. The DNA of the CDR3 is TGTGCCAGCATCCGATACCGGGACACTGCCGTTAACACTGAAGCTTTCTTT. This chain connects TRBV5-8 to TRBJ1-1; possible D gene TRBD1, 6 bases. Trimming cost V 6 bases and J 2 bases, with 23 bases left between them. This CDR3 has 17 amino acids. Looked up from germline, CDR1 is SGHTS and CDR2 is YDEGEE.

This clone was observed a handful of times. The V gene is TRBV18, the J gene TRBJ2-1, with D uncertain. The V and J ends lost 3 bases and 6 bases respectively, with 6 bases between them. CDR1 KGHSH and CDR2 LQKENI come from the germline V gene. This CDR3 comprises 12 residues. The CDR3 nucleotides read TGTGCCAGCTCACCGAATAGCAATGAGCAGTTCTTC. This codes for CASSPNSNEQFF.

The gene calls are TRBV19 and TRBJ1-5, with D perhaps matching TRBD1 (6 bases). This CDR3 is built from 16 residues. Germline V gives CDR1 LNHDA, CDR2 SQIVND (reference sequence). V was cut by 6 bases and J by 1 base, with 16 bases left in between. CDR3 in amino acids: CASSLYTTGSNQPQHF. CDR3 coding DNA: TGTGCCAGTAGCCTATACACCACAGGGAGCAATCAGCCCCAGCATTTT.

The chain is built from TRBV4-3 and TRBJ1-5; D remains ambiguous. The V end lost 0 bases, the J end lost 7 bases, and 7 bases lay between the germline ends. Germline V gives CDR1 LGHNA, CDR2 YSLEER. The CDR3 has 13 residues. CDR3 bases: TGCGCCAGCAGCCAAGATATGGGCCAGCCCCAGCATTTT. Translated: CASSQDMGQPQHF.

The rearrangement links TRBV11-2 to TRBJ2-5; D might be TRBD1 (6 bases). Trimming left V 4 bases short and J 1 base short, with 13 bases between. This CDR3 has 15 amino acids. CDR1 is SGHAT and CDR2 is FQNNGV in the germline V gene. The DNA of the CDR3 is TGTGCCAGCAGCTCAGGGGCGTTAACCCAAGAGACCCAGTACTTC. This sequence encodes CASSSGALTQETQYF.

The CDR3 reads CASIRGDRNTGELFF. Here the CDR3 DNA reads TGTGCCAGCATTCGTGGGGACAGGAACACCGGGGAGCTGTTTTTT. The V and J genes are TRBV7-9 and TRBJ2-2; 7 positions match TRBD1. After removal of 7 bases from V and 1 base from J, the junction contained 6 bases not matched to a gene. CDR3 length: 15 residues. CDR1 and CDR2 (germline): SEHNR, FQNEAQ (reference sequence).